This T cell receptor beta chain originates from a study of CD8+ T cells in alopecia areata. The wider study: The authors scored treated patients' severity by affected scalp percentage.

Documented treatment: oral pan-JAK inhibitor, 5-10 mg twice daily. Peripheral blood and lesional scalp punch biopsies came from alopecia areata patients. RNA was isolated and reverse transcribed to cDNA, the sequencing template. The table came from immunoSEQ multiplex PCR; TCRdb's copy has only in-frame clones and leaves some out. Altogether 150,000 to 200,000 clones are present, about 65% being singletons, with the ten largest covering approximately 1.4%. A few counts support this clone. Trimming stripped 2 bases from V and 0 bases from J, with 4 bases between. The germline V gene encodes CDR1 SQVTM and CDR2 ANQGSEA. This CDR3 contains 13 residues.

The gene calls are TRBV29-1 and TRBJ1-4; D remains ambiguous. The sequenced sample was CD4+ T cells sorted from blood, obtained around week 50, from a patient treated with tofacitinib. The clonotype comes from a human donor with alopecia areata. This CDR3 is CSVEPATNEKLFF. Written as DNA, the CDR3 is TGCAGCGTTGAACCTGCAACTAATGAAAAACTGTTTTTT.